This T cell receptor beta chain came from a study of type 1 and type 2 diabetes patients. Genomic DNA was the PCR template. Multiplex PCR with 30 forward and 13 reverse primers amplified the TCR beta CDR3. TCRdb processed the multiplex PCR reads anew with MiXCR; each CDR3 protein has one entry. The data show 280,000 or so distinct CDR3 sequences, with 45% to 60% seen just once and about 13% held by the top ten. CDR1 SNHLY and CDR2 FYNNEI come from the germline V gene. V was clipped by 4 bases and J by 2 bases, with 8 bases between them. The CDR3 has 13 residues. The V and J genes are TRBV2 and TRBJ2-5; D is unresolved. The clonotype originates from a man aged 18 to 35 with type 2 diabetes. The sequenced material came from peripheral blood mononuclear cells (PBMCs). CDR3 sequence (DNA): TGTGCCAGCAGTGTGAGCAGTCAAGAGACCCAGTACTTC. Protein sequence: CASSVSSQETQYF.